This T cell receptor (beta chain) was obtained from a study of cytomegalovirus exposure and HLA in healthy donors. With regard to this clone: Its antigen remains unidentified.

The PCR had 60 Vbeta and 13 Jbeta primers. Clones were read by immunoSEQ multiplex PCR, and TCRdb kept only the in-frame ones, dropping some. The data show about 180,000 clones, over 70% seen once. General study points: Later work found most CMV-associated TCR beta chains apparently HLA-restricted.

The CDR3 loop spans 13 amino acids. The V end lost 7 bases, the J end lost 3 bases, and 16 bases lay between the germline ends. Germline V lookup: CDR1 SQVTM, CDR2 ANQGSEA. Input material: PBMCs. The rearrangement joins TRBV29-1 to TRBJ2-7; D is possibly TRBD2 (6 bases). The TCR was taken from a man aged 40-55 years in good health and CMV-seronegative. CDR3 in DNA: TGCAGCGCCCGGGTGACTAGTTACTACGAGCAGTACTTC. Amino acid sequence: CSARVTSYYEQYF.